The rows below give T cell receptor beta chains drawn from one sample of a study of tumor and adjacent non-tumor tissue in lung cancer. TCRdb passed the multiplex PCR reads through MiXCR, listing each CDR3 protein once. The sample shows some 100,000 distinct CDR3 sequences, 75% of them seen only once. Sample: lung tumor tissue. All receptors come from a woman aged 55-70 years with non-small cell lung cancer. Both conserved end residues are trimmed from each CDR3. D genes are given only for firm matches. Some rows mark clone size as missing; the rest say once, few, many or name a class of expanded clone.

d_gene | abundance | j_gene | v_gene | CDR3aa
TRBD2 | - | TRBJ2-2 | TRBV20-1 | SDRPGTSGRADGELF
- | - | TRBJ2-7 | TRBV11-1 | ASGASPESYEQC
- | - | TRBJ2-3 | TRBV11-3 | ASSHDWTRSSTNTQY
TRBD1 | few | TRBJ1-2 | TRBV6-1 | ACSENRDRPNYGYT
- | medium-sized | TRBJ2-1 | TRBV6-1 | ASKPGLNNEQF
TRBD1 | - | TRBJ2-7 | TRBV11-2 | ASSLQGVEDEQY
- | - | TRBJ1-1 | TRBV11-1 | ARSLKLNTEAF
TRBD1 | medium-sized | TRBJ2-2 | TRBV6-2/TRBV6-3 | ASSSQGANTGELF
- | - | TRBJ2-2 | TRBV20-1 | SASRGTGKLF
- | - | TRBJ1-2 | TRBV6-2/TRBV6-3 | VGSYPKFRYGYYGYT
- | - | TRBJ2-3 | TRBV19 | ASSPGTGTTDTQY
TRBD2 | - | TRBJ2-7 | TRBV11-2 | ASSCDSGGYEQY
- | - | TRBJ2-2 | TRBV5-4 | ASSPGAGGRTGELL
- | - | TRBJ1-1 | TRBV10-3 | AISQGPRETF
- | - | TRBJ1-6 | TRBV14 | ASNPPRSSSYNSPLH
- | once | TRBJ2-7 | TRBV6-2/TRBV6-3 | ASRYSTASINSYEQC
TRBD2 | - | TRBJ2-1 | TRBV11-2 | ASSSPSGRSSEQV
- | - | TRBJ2-2 | TRBV6-2/TRBV6-3 | ASSYSLRGKTGELF
- | - | TRBJ2-3 | TRBV5-4 | ACSLKSTDTQF
- | - | TRBJ1-1 | TRBV6-5 | ASRPLNRPEAF
- | many | TRBJ2-3 | TRBV10-2 | ASKKRPADTQY
- | many | TRBJ2-7 | TRBV5-5 | ASSPRQDSSYEQY
TRBD2 | once | TRBJ2-7 | TRBV11-2 | ASSYGTSGGYYQH
- | - | TRBJ1-1 | TRBV4-1 | ASRGGVNTEAF
- | - | TRBJ2-2 | TRBV11-1 | ASSPRLVGESTGELF
- | - | TRBJ2-1 | TRBV4-3 | VSSQGYRDVPYNEQF
TRBD2 | few | - | TRBV6-5 | ASRPLRGGLDRNQPQY
- | - | TRBJ2-1 | TRBV20-1 | SAYGTHNQQI
- | - | TRBJ2-5 | TRBV19 | ASSIGRGGPQETQY
- | - | TRBJ1-6 | TRBV11-2 | ASSLYVSNSPLH
TRBD2 | once | TRBJ2-4 | TRBV4-3 | ASSHLGGESGTTKNIQY
- | many | TRBJ2-7 | TRBV12-3/TRBV12-4 | ASSLDRSYEQY
TRBD1 | - | TRBJ2-7 | TRBV28 | ASSLTAGGSGHH
- | - | TRBJ2-2 | TRBV20-1 | SVLDRFTGGLF
TRBD1 | - | TRBJ2-7 | TRBV28 | ATGGLVYEQY
TRBD2 | many | TRBJ2-1 | TRBV12-3/TRBV12-4 | ASSLDSLAGGPDEQF
TRBD2 | many | TRBJ2-1 | TRBV6-2/TRBV6-3 | ASSRLTSGAYNEQF
TRBD1 | - | TRBJ1-5 | TRBV4-2 | ASRQGNQPQD
TRBD1 | many | TRBJ2-1 | TRBV6-1 | ASSKLPGQGVDEQF
- | - | TRBJ1-1 | TRBV11-3 | DSSLDLSGNTVAF
- | - | TRBJ2-7 | TRBV28 | TSFQGPYEQY
- | - | TRBJ2-7 | TRBV11-2 | ASSLTFMEGVEQY
TRBD2 | - | TRBJ2-7 | TRBV20-1 | SAGGPVTSDYEQY
- | many | TRBJ2-3 | TRBV12-3/TRBV12-4 | ASSFGSGSTDTQY
- | - | TRBJ1-1 | TRBV11-2 | ASSYGQMNTEAF
- | - | TRBJ2-2 | TRBV6-4 | ASSPQLENTGVLF
TRBD1 | - | TRBJ1-5 | TRBV6-6 | ASGAGGNQPQH
TRBD1 | - | TRBJ1-4 | TRBV5-6 | ASSLWDGTGLEKLF
- | few | TRBJ1-4 | TRBV28 | ASSVPDQGVEKLF
TRBD1 | many | TRBJ1-1 | TRBV4-3 | ASSQEATGVGNTEAF
TRBD1 | - | TRBJ1-2 | TRBV12-3/TRBV12-4 | ASSPPGQGAFGYT
- | - | TRBJ2-7 | TRBV20-1 | IVSSGTYEQY